This T cell receptor (beta chain) appears in the sequencing data of a study of T cells in Graves' hyperthyroidism and ophthalmopathy. Amplification targeted TCR beta CDR3 regions from RNA transcripts. A set of HTBI primers served as the primers for a first-round RT-PCR of the TCR CDR3. A single record per CDR3 protein comes from TCRdb applying MiXCR to the multiplex PCR reads. The top ten hold around 13% of the sample, which has 700,000 or so distinct CDR3 sequences, about 14% seen once. Overall study findings and caveats: Among thyroid clonotypes expanded above 0.001, most also appeared in blood.

A NOSPECS grade of at least 4, a Clinical Activity Score of at least 3 and duration under 3 months were recorded in ophthalmopathy patients. With regard to this clonotype: Antigen specificity is unknown.

V lost 5 bases and J 6 bases, leaving 13 bases between the germline ends. CDR1 MNHNS and CDR2 SASEGT come from the germline V gene. The length of the CDR3 is 13 residues. The TCR comes from a woman aged 50 to 60 with Graves' ophthalmopathy. Sequenced sample: blood. The chain carries TRBV6-1 and TRBJ1-2; D unclear. The CDR3 DNA follows: TGTGCCAGCAGTTCGCATAGCGGGAATGGCTACACCTTC. It yields the protein CASSSHSGNGYTF.